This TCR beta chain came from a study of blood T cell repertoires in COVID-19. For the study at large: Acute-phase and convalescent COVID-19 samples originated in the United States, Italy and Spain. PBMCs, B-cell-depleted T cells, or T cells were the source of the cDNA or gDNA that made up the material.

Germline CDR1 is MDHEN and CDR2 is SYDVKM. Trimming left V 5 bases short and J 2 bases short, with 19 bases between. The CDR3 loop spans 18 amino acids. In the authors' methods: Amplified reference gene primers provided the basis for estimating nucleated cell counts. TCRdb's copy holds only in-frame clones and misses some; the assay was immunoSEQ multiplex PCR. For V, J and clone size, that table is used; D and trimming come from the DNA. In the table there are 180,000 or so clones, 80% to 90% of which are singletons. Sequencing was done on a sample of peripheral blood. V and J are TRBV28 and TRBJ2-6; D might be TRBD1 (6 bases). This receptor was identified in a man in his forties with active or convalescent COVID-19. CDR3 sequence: CASSPPPGVGTGANVLTF. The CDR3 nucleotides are TGTGCCAGCAGTCCCCCGCCAGGGGTCGGGACTGGGGCCAACGTCCTGACTTTC.